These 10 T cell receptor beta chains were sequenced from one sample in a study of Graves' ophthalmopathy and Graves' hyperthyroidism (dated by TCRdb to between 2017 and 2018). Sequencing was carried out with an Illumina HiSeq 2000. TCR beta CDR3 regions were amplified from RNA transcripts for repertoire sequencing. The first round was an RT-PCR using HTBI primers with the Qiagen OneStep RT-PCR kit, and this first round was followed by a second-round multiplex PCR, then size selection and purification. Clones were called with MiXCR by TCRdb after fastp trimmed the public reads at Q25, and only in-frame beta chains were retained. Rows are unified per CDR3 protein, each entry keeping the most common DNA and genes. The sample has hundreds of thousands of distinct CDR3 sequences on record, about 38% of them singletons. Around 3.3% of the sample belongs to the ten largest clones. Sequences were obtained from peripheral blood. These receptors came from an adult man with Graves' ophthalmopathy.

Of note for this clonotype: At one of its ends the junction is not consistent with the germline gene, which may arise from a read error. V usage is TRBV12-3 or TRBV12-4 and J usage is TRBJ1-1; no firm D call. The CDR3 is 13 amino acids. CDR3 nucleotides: TGTGTCAGCAGTTTCCCCGGTGACACTGAAGCTTTCTTT. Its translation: CVSSFPGDTEAFF.

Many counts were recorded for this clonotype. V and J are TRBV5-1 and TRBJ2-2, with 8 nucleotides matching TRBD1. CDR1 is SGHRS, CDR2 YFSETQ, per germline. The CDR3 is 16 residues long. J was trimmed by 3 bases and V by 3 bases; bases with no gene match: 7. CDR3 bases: TGCGCCAGCAGCTGGAGGACAGGGCGGCACACCGGGGAGCTGTTTTTT. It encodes CASSWRTGRHTGELFF.

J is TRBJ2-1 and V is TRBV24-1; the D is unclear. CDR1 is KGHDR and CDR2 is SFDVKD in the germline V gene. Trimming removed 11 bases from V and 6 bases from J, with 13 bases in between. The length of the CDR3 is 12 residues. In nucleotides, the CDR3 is TGTGCCAGCAGCCTAAGCTCCAATGAGCAGTTCTTC. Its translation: CASSLSSNEQFF.

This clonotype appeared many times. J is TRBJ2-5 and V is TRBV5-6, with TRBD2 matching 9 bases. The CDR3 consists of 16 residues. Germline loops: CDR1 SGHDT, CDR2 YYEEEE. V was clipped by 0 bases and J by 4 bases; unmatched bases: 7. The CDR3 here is CASSLGPSGASETQYF. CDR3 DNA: TGTGCCAGCAGCTTGGGTCCTAGCGGGGCGTCAGAGACCCAGTACTTC.

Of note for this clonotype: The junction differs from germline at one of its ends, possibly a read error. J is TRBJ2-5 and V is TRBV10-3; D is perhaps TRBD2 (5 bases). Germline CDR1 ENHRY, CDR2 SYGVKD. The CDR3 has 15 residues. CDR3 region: CASSLVGDDQETQYF. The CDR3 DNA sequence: TGTGCCAGCAGTTTAGTCGGGGATGACCAAGAGACCCAGTACTTC.

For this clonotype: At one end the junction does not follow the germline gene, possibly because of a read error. The CDR3: CAGSDADRETRYF. The CDR3 DNA reads as TGTGCCGGCAGTGACGCTGACCGGGAGACCCGGTACTTC. This rearrangement joins TRBV2 to TRBJ2-5, with a tentative D call TRBD2 (6 bases). Germline values: CDR1 SNHLY, CDR2 FYNNEI. The CDR3 sequence is 13 residues long.

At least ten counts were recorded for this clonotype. The CDR3 reads CATSKGQGKNEQYF. The CDR3 DNA sequence: TGTGCCACCAGCAAGGGACAGGGGAAGAACGAGCAGTACTTC. The genes are TRBV15 and TRBJ2-7, with 10 bases lining up with TRBD1. Germline V lookup: CDR1 LNHNV, CDR2 YYDKDF (reference sequence). This CDR3 spans 14 amino acids. J was trimmed by 5 bases and V by 4 bases; bases with no gene match: 5.

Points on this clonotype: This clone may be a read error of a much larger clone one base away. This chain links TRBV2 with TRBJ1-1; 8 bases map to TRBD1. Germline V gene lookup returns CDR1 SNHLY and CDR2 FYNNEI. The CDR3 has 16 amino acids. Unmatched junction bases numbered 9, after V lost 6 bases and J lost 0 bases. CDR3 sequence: CASSLGTGFMNTEAFF. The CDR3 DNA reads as TGTGCCAGCAGCTTAGGGACAGGCTTCATGAACACTGAAGCTTTCTTT.

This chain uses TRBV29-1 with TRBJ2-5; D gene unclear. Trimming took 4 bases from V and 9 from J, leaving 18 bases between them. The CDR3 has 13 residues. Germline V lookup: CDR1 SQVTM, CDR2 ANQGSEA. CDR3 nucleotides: TGCAGCGTTGGGCCCGGCCCAGATCAGCCCCAGTACTTC. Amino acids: CSVGPGPDQPQYF.

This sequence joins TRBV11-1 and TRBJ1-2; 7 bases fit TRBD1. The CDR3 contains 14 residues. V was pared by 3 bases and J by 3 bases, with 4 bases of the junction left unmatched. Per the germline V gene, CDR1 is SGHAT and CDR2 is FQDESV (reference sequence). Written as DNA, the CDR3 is TGTGCCAGCAGCTTCGGGGACAGTCACTATGGCTACACCTTC. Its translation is CASSFGDSHYGYTF.